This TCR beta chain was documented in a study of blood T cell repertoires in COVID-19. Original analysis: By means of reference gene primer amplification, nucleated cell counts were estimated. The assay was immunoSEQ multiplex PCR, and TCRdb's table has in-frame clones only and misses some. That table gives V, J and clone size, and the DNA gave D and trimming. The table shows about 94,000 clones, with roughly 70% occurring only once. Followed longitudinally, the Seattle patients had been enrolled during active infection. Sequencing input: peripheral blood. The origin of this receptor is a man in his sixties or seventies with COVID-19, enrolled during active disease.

CDR3 bases: TGCAGCGTGACAGGACCGGGTAGTGGCTACACCTTC. Its translation is CSVTGPGSGYTF. This chain joins TRBV29-1 and TRBJ1-2; a weak D match, TRBD1 (6 bases). Deletions cut 6 bases from V and 7 bases from J, with 15 bases between. Germline V gene data show CDR1 as SQVTM and CDR2 as ANQGSEA. This CDR3 comprises 12 residues.